This is a list of T cell receptor beta chains from one sample in a study of blood T cell repertoires in COVID-19. Produced via immunoSEQ multiplex PCR; TCRdb's table is partial and in-frame only. The sample contains 200,000 to 250,000 clones, roughly four fifths of which appear only once. The specimen was peripheral blood. These receptors came from a woman aged 70-85 years with COVID-19, enrolled during active disease. CDR3s include the opening cysteine and the closing phenylalanine or tryptophan.

TRBJ2-2	TRBV4-1	CASSQELGQGSNTGELFF
TRBJ1-2	TRBV10-3	CAISEGGEDGYTF
TRBJ1-2	TRBV20-1	CSASGGTGKTSAYGYTF
TRBJ1-1	TRBV19	CASSSAGTTNTEAFF
TRBJ2-6	TRBV19	CASSSPRGAGANVLTF
TRBJ1-4	TRBV15	CATSREGTDNEKLFF
TRBJ1-2	TRBV21-1	CASTLRGDYGYTF
TRBJ1-2	TRBV2	CASSDPLMATGTADYGYTF
TRBJ2-1	TRBV6-5	CASSYSPSGSYNEQFF
TRBJ2-3	TRBV28	CASSFLGAGEATDTQYF
TRBJ2-7	TRBV2	CASRLATPSYEQYF
TRBJ1-3	TRBV27	CASSSYRSGNTIYF
TRBJ1-1	TRBV7-2	CASSPFRGPTEAFF
TRBJ1-1	TRBV14	CASSTPGRVSEAFF
TRBJ2-7	TRBV5-1	CASSGDNSYEQYF
TRBJ1-2	TRBV14	CASSQGLNRWSDGYTF
TRBJ2-1	TRBV4-3	CASSQDLEGEQFF
TRBJ2-1	TRBV28	CASTRGGAGGNEQFF
TRBJ2-7	TRBV7-9	CASSLRGGASYEQYF
TRBJ1-1	TRBV14	CASSRISTRAGTEAFF
TRBJ1-2	TRBV19	CASVAGGKETNYGYTF
TRBJ2-5	TRBV11-3	CASSLRTAETQYF
TRBJ1-4	TRBV4-1	CASSQETGAQGNEKLFF
TRBJ1-4	TRBV5-6	CASSVSGTGAVKLFF
TRBJ1-2	TRBV13	CASSLLTGGLEGYTF
TRBJ1-1	TRBV7-9	CASSPRMNTEAFF
TRBJ1-2	TRBV7-9	CASSLDTGTGYTF
TRBJ2-7	TRBV7-2	CASSFGGAEQYF
TRBJ2-3	TRBV11-3	CASSSGRSAGGSDTQYF
TRBJ1-1	TRBV18	CASSPGGVENTEAFF
TRBJ2-7	TRBV30	CAWSAAYEQYF
TRBJ2-3	TRBV5-1	CASSPGQESTDTQYF
TRBJ2-6	TRBV3-1/TRBV3-2	CASSLGTFTYSGANVLTF
TRBJ1-2	TRBV27	CASSLSGTGVYGYTF
TRBJ1-1	TRBV29-1	CSVGPTGGTEAFF
TRBJ1-2	TRBV19	CASSIVDRLGGSYYGYTF
TRBJ1-5	TRBV18	CASSQGAGADQPQHF
TRBJ2-1	TRBV28	CASSFLDSKWDEQFF
TRBJ2-5	TRBV12-3/TRBV12-4	CASTLRVPETQYF
TRBJ2-5	TRBV7-2	CASTQLGAGGETQYF
TRBJ1-2	TRBV18	CASSPGQGFGYTF
TRBJ1-6	TRBV6-2/TRBV6-3	CASSYRHGRSSYNSPLHF
TRBJ2-3	TRBV5-1	CASSRRTSGEVDTQYF
TRBJ2-1	TRBV6-6	CASSYWQGSTDEQFF
TRBJ2-4	TRBV15	CATSRDPGDKNIQYF
TRBJ2-7	TRBV29-1	CSVVRQASSYEQYF